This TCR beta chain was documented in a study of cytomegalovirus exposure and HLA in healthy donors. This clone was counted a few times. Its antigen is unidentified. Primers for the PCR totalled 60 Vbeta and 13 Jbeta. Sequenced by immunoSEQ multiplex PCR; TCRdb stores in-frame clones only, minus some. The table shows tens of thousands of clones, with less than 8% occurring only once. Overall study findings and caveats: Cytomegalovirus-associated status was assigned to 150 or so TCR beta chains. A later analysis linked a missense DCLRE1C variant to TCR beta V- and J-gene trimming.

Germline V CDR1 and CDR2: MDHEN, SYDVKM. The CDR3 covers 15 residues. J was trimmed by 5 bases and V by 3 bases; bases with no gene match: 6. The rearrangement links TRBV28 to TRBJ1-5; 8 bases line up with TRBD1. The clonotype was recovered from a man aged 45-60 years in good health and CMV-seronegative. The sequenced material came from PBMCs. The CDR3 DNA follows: TGTGCCAGCAGTTTGGACAGGGAAAAACATCAGCCCCAGCATTTT. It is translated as CASSLDREKHQPQHF.